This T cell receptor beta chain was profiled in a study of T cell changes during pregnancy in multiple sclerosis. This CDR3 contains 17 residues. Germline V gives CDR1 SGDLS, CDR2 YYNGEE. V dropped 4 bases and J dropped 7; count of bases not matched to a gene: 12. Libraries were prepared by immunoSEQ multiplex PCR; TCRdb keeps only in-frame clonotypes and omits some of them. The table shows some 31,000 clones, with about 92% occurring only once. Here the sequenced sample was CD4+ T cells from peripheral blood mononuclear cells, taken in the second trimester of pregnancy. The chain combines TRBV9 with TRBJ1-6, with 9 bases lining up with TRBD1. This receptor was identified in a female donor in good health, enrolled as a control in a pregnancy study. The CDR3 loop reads CASSLSPGQGPNSPLHF. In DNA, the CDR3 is TGTGCCAGCAGCTTATCACCGGGACAGGGACCAAATTCACCCCTCCACTTT.